Shown below are 5 T cell receptor beta chains from a single sample sequenced in a study of blood T cell repertoires in COVID-19 (dated by TCRdb to the early 2020s). Library generation was performed with the immunoSEQ multiplex PCR assay. Here the immuneACCESS table is served through TCRdb, limited to in-frame sequences with V and J called. Missing clones are a known gap in these copies; in checked studies unresolved V genes cover under half, and the rest lacks a known reason. This sample holds approximately 250,000 clones; around 85% were observed only once. Together, the top ten hold 4% to 6% of the sample. The sequenced material came from peripheral blood. The receptor source for this set is a man aged 45 to 65 with COVID-19, enrolled during active disease.

The count of this clone is one. The V gene is TRBV9, the J gene TRBJ1-2, with D possibly TRBD1 on 5 matching bases. Between the trimmed V and J ends, which lost 5 bases and 0 bases, there was a span of 11 bases. The CDR3 spans 14 residues. Looked up from germline, CDR1 is SGDLS and CDR2 is YYNGEE. CDR3 amino acids: CASSSGQSNYGYTF. CDR3 sequence (DNA): TGTGCCAGCAGTTCCGGACAATCTAACTATGGCTACACCTTC.

The rearrangement uses TRBV25-1 and TRBJ2-1; 12 positions agree with TRBD2. CDR3 length: 16 amino acids. CDR1 is MGHDK and CDR2 is SYGVNS in the germline V gene. Germline trimming cut 5 bases from V and 10 bases from J; bases unmatched to any gene: 12. CDR3 DNA sequence: TGTGCCAGCAGTCCTCAGACTAGCGGGGGCCTCTGGGAGCAGTTCTTC. This sequence encodes CASSPQTSGGLWEQFF.

The chain recombines TRBV9 with TRBJ2-2; 7 nucleotides match TRBD1. J gave up 4 bases and V 0 bases, and 3 bases lay outside the gene matches. Germline V gene data show CDR1 as SGDLS and CDR2 as YYNGEE. The CDR3 length is 15 residues. Here the CDR3 DNA reads TGTGCCAGCAGCGTAGGGACAGGCCTCACCGGGGAGCTGTTTTTT. Protein product: CASSVGTGLTGELFF.

The chain has TRBV3-1 (or the pseudogene TRBV3-2) and TRBJ2-7; 9 nucleotides match TRBD1. The CDR3 contains 15 residues. With 4 bases clipped from V and 1 base from J, the junction kept 5 bases outside the gene matches. CDR1 and CDR2 from the germline V gene are LGHDT and YNNKEL (reference sequence). CDR3 bases: TGTGCCAGCAGCCCGGGACAGGGAGGATCCTACGAGCAGTACTTC. This gives the protein CASSPGQGGSYEQYF.

To note about this clone: Relative to the germline gene, one junction end is altered; a read error may explain this. Here the CDR3 reads CARSTPGGYGYTF. The CDR3 nucleotides read TGTGCCCGCAGCACTCCCGGGGGGTATGGCTACACCTTC. J is TRBJ1-2 and V is TRBV7-8; maybe TRBD1 (5 bases). The CDR3 spans 13 residues. Germline lookup yields CDR1 SGHVS and CDR2 FQNEAQ. Based on the CDR3 plus reference TRBV7-8 and TRBJ1-2, the full variable domain is GAGVSQSPRYKVAKRGQDVALRCDPISGHVSLFWYQQALGQGPEFLTYFQNEAQLDKSGLPSDRFFAERPEGSVSTLKIQRTQQEDSAVYLCARSTPGGYGYTFGSGTRLTVV.